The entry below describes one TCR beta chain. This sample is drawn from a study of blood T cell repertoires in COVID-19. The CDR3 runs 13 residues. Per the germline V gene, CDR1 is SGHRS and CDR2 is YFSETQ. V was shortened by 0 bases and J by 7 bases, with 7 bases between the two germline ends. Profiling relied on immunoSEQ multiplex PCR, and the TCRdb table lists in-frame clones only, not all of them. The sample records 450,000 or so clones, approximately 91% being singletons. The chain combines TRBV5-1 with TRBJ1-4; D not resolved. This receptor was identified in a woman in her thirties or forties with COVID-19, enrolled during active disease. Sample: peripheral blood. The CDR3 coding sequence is TGCGCCAGCAGCTTGGATCGGTTTGAAAAACTGTTTTTT. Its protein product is CASSLDRFEKLFF.